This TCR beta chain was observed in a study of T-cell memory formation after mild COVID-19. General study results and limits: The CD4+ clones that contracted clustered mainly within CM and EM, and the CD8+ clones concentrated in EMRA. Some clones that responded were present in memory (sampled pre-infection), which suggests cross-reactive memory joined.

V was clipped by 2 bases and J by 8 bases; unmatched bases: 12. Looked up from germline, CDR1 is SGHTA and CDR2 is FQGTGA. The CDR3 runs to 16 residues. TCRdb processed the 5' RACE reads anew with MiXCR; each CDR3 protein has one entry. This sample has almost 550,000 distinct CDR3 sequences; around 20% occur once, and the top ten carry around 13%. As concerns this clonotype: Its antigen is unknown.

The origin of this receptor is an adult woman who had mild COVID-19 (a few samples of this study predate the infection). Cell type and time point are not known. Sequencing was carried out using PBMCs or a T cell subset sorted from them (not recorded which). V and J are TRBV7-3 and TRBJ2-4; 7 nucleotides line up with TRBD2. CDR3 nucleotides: TGTGCCAGCAGCTTACGGTCCGGGCTGGGGAGGGACATTCAGTACTTC. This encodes CASSLRSGLGRDIQYF.